This T cell receptor beta chain appears in the sequencing data of a study of response to subunit inactivated influenza vaccine. Study results and limitations: Only a handful of new T cells, the authors suggested, are recruited with each seasonal influenza vaccination.

CDR1 is SEHNR, CDR2 FQNEAQ, per germline (reference sequence). V was shortened by 5 bases and J by 6 bases, with 23 bases between the two germline ends. This CDR3 has 17 residues. The sample holds many counts of this clonotype. The antigen is undetermined. In TCRdb, the RT-PCR reads were re-called with MiXCR into one record per CDR3 protein. The sample gives approximately 490,000 distinct CDR3 sequences, 6% to 9% of which show up once; around 13% is in the top ten. The TCR was taken from a man in his fifties or sixties who received an inactivated influenza vaccine. The sequencing used PBMCs from blood, collected 23 months after vaccination. This chain uses TRBV7-9 with TRBJ2-4, with D tentatively TRBD1 (5 bases). The CDR3 sequence: CASSRKDQGGWGNIQYF. The CDR3 nucleotides are TGTGCCAGCAGCCGCAAAGACCAGGGTGGGTGGGGAAACATTCAGTACTTC.